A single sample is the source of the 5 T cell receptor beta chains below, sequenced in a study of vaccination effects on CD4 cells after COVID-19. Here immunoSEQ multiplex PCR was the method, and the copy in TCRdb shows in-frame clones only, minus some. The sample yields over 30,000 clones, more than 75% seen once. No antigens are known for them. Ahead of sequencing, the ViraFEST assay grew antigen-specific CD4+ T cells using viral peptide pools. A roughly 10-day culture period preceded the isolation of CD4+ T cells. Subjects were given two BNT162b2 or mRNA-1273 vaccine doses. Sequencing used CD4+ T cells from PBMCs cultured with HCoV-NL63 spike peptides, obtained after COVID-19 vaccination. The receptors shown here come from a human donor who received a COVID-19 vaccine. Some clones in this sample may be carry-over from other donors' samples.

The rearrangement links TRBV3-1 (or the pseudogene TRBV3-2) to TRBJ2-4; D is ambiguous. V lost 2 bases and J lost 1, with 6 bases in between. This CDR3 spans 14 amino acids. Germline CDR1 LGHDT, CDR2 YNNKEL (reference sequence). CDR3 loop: CASSQMGAKNIQYF. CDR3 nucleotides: TGTGCCAGCAGCCAAATGGGGGCCAAAAACATTCAGTACTTC.

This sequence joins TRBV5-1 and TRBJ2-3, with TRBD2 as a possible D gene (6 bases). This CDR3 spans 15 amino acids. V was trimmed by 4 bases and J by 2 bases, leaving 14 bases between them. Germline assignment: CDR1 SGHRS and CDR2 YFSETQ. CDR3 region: CASSRGVASTDTQYF. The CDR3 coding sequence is TGCGCCAGCAGCCGCGGGGTTGCGTCCACAGATACGCAGTATTTT.

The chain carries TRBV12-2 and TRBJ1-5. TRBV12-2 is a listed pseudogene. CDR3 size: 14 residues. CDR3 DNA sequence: TGTGCAAGTCGCCCAGGGGGGGGGCTCCAGCCCCAGCATTTT. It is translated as CASRPGGGLQPQHF.

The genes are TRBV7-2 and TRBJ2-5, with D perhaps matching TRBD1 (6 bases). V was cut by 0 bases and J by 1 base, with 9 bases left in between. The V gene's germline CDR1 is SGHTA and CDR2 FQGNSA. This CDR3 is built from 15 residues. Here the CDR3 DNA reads TGTGCCAGCAGCTTAGCGGGGGCGGCCCAAGAGACCCAGTACTTC. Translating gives CASSLAGAAQETQYF.

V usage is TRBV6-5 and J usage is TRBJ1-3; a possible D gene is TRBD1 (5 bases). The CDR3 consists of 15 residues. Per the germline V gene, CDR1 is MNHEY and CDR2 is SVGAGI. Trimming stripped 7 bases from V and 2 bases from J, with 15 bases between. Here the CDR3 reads CASILIRGAGNTIYF. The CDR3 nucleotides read TGTGCCAGCATCCTTATTCGGGGGGCTGGAAACACCATATATTTT.